This T cell receptor (beta chain) was obtained from a study of tumor and adjacent non-tumor tissue in lung cancer. Whole-study context: There were around 11 adenocarcinoma, 2 squamous cell carcinoma and 1 small cell lung cancer cases. Samples averaged approximately 4.2 million productive TCRbeta reads each.

No cell sorting was done before RNA was extracted from the tissue. Donors were chemotherapy-naive, newly diagnosed lung cancer surgical patients in China, August–late 2014. TCRbeta libraries were built with three rounds of nested PCR, modified from ARM-PCR. One entry per CDR3 protein, called by TCRdb with MiXCR from the multiplex PCR reads. The sample has roughly 150,000 distinct CDR3 sequences; approximately 64% are singletons. The germline V gene has CDR1 DFQATT and CDR2 SNEGSKA (reference sequence). V lost 7 bases, J lost 2 bases, and 15 bases lay in between. The CDR3 length is 13 residues. The TCR sequence derives from a man aged 60 to 75 with small cell lung cancer. Material for sequencing was lung tumor tissue. This chain uses TRBV20-1 with TRBJ2-7, with a tentative D call TRBD1 (6 bases). The CDR3 reads CSVSSGQPYEQYV. The CDR3 DNA follows: TGCAGTGTCTCCTCGGGACAACCCTACGAGCAGTACGTC.